This is a list of T cell receptor beta chains from one sample in a study of T cell repertoires in cytomegalovirus infection. TCRdb reprocessed the reads with MiXCR, giving one entry per CDR3 protein. The table lists 450,000 to 550,000 distinct CDR3 sequences, under 45% of them singletons, with just under 45% in the top ten. Their specific antigens are unknown. Sequenced material: cultured PBMCs, taken from culture after CMV antigen stimulation. The receptors originated from a human donor in good health (CMV status not recorded). Some clones in this sample may be carry-over from other donors' samples. The CDR3 runs from the conserved cysteine through the conserved F or W. D genes are given only for firm matches. Some rows have no size entry. The others give once, few or many, or a class for an expanded clone.

DNA	CDR3	D	V	J	size
TGTGCCAGCAGCCTCCTAACCGGATACGAGCAGTACTTC	CASSLLTGYEQYF	NA	TRBV7-2	TRBJ2-7	few
TGTGCCAGTACCGGGGATACTTGGGGCCAGTCCTACGAGCAGTACTTC	CASTGDTWGQSYEQYF	NA	TRBV19	TRBJ2-7	NA
TGTGCCAGCAGCTTAGCGGGACAGGGGTTCTACGAGCAGTACTTC	CASSLAGQGFYEQYF	TRBD1	TRBV7-4	TRBJ2-7	NA
TGTGCCAGTAGGGGGGGCGGGGGCGCAGGGCAGCCCCAGCATTTT	CASRGGGGAGQPQHF	NA	TRBV19	TRBJ1-5	NA
TGTGCCAGCAGCCACCCTCTGGTGGTCGAGCAGTTCTTC	CASSHPLVVEQFF	NA	TRBV7-9	TRBJ2-1	once
TGTGCCAGCAGTGAAAGACCCTGGTTAAGCTTGAACACCGGGGAGCTGTTTTTT	CASSERPWLSLNTGELFF	NA	TRBV6-1	TRBJ2-2	few
TGTGCCAGCAGCTTGGCCCTCCCTACCGGGGAGCTGTTTTTT	CASSLALPTGELFF	NA	TRBV5-4	TRBJ2-2	NA
TGTGCCAGCAGTCGAGGGGCTCGGGGGACGGGAAACACCATATATTTT	CASSRGARGTGNTIYF	NA	TRBV6-1	TRBJ1-3	few
TGTGCCAGCAGGAAAGACAGTTATGAAAAACTGTTTTTT	CASRKDSYEKLFF	NA	TRBV6-6	TRBJ1-4	NA
TGTGCCAGCACTTCGGCAGCCCAGGTCGAAAAACTGTTTTTT	CASTSAAQVEKLFF	NA	TRBV28	TRBJ1-4	NA
TGTGCCAGCACCCCAAAGGCGGAGGGCGAGCAGTACTTC	CASTPKAEGEQYF	NA	TRBV7-8	TRBJ2-7	NA
TGTGCCAGCAGCTTCCGGGATAGCGAAAATGAGCAGTTCTTC	CASSFRDSENEQFF	NA	TRBV11-2	TRBJ2-1	NA
TGTGCCAGCAAAGAGGGGGTAGGCAATCAGCCCCAGCATTTT	CASKEGVGNQPQHF	NA	TRBV12-3/TRBV12-4	TRBJ1-5	NA